This TCR beta chain was captured by sequencing in a study of graft-versus-host responses after intestinal transplantation. Background on the study: In this cohort, recipients had multivisceral, liver-intestinal, or isolated intestinal transplants. Every one of the recipients received anti-thymocyte globulin induction and afterwards took tacrolimus and steroids for around 3 years.

Study-level points and caveats: GvH clones were identified in recipient marrow, with some first appearing in ileum or blood. Circulating GvH clone levels at their peak were associated with HvG declines (early post-transplant).

Remarks on this clone: The antigen is undetermined.

Libraries were prepared by immunoSEQ multiplex PCR; TCRdb keeps only in-frame clonotypes and omits some of them. The sample has around 97,000 clones, 91% seen once. The V gene lost 5 bases and the J gene lost 5 bases, with 16 bases spanning the gap. The CDR3 totals 14 residues. Germline CDR1 and CDR2: SGHAT and FQNNGV. This specimen was unstimulated CD4+ T cells sorted from spleen or lymph node cells, taken before transplant. This receptor was identified in a human donor who was the organ donor for an intestinal transplant. The chain combines TRBV11-2 with TRBJ2-7; D call uncertain. The CDR3 sequence: CASSPLTIIHEQYF. The CDR3 nucleotides read TGTGCCAGCAGCCCCCTGACAATTATCCACGAGCAGTACTTC.